This is a list of T cell receptor beta chains from one sample in a study of T cell responses to AZD1222 COVID-19 vaccine. Assay used: immunoSEQ multiplex PCR; TCRdb lists only in-frame clones, some missing. In the table there are 110,000 or so clones, roughly 90% of which are singletons. Here the sequenced sample was peripheral blood, taken 28 days after the second AZD1222 dose. The origin of the receptors is an adult who received the AZD1222 COVID-19 vaccine. Each CDR3 is given with its conserved first and last residue. The D gene is left open where the match is weak. Clone size is shown for a subset of rows, as once, few, many or a class of expanded clone.

V	size	J	D	DNA	CDR3
TRBV28	-	TRBJ2-1	TRBD2	TGTGCCAGCAGGACTAGCGGGAGAAGGAATGAGCAGTTCTTC	CASRTSGRRNEQFF
TRBV5-4	-	TRBJ1-1	TRBD1	TGTGCCAGCAGCTTGAGCAGGGGGGGCACTGAAGCTTTCTTT	CASSLSRGGTEAFF
TRBV4-1	-	TRBJ2-7	TRBD2	TGCGCCAGCAGCCAAGGGTACGGGGGGGCCAGGGAGCAGTACTTC	CASSQGYGGAREQYF
TRBV28	-	TRBJ2-7	-	TGTGCCAGCAGCCTTACGCCCCAAGGGGCCGACGAGCAGTACTTC	CASSLTPQGADEQYF
TRBV30	few	TRBJ2-5	TRBD2	TGTGCCTGGAGTGTACCCCGCGTACTAGCGGGGGGGCAAAGCGGAGAGACCCAGTACTTC	CAWSVPRVLAGGQSGETQYF
TRBV3-1/TRBV3-2	once	TRBJ2-3	TRBD1	TGTGCCAGCAGCTACCCGGGACAGGACACAGATACGCAGTATTTT	CASSYPGQDTDTQYF
TRBV3-1/TRBV3-2	-	TRBJ2-4	TRBD2	TGTGCCAGCAGCTATGGACTAGTCGACATTCAGTACTTC	CASSYGLVDIQYF
TRBV5-5	-	TRBJ2-4	-	TGTGCCAGCAGCGGTCAGGGGTTAAACATTCAGTACTTC	CASSGQGLNIQYF
TRBV7-9	-	TRBJ2-7	-	TGTGCCAGCAGCTTGGCCGGGTGGGACTACGAGCAGTACTTC	CASSLAGWDYEQYF
TRBV9	-	TRBJ1-6	-	TGTGCCAGCAGCGTGGAGTATAATTCACCCCTCCACTTT	CASSVEYNSPLHF
TRBV27	-	TRBJ2-2	TRBD2	TGTGCCAGCAGTTTGGGAGGGGCGCACACCGGGGAGCTGTTTTTT	CASSLGGAHTGELFF
TRBV6-1	-	TRBJ1-3	-	TGTGCCAGCAGTGAAGAAATAGGAACCGACTCTGGAAACACCATATATTTT	CASSEEIGTDSGNTIYF
TRBV4-3	-	TRBJ2-3	-	TGCGCCAGCAGCCAAGATTGGGCACCGGAACTCGCTCTCACAGATACGCAGTATTTT	CASSQDWAPELALTDTQYF
TRBV11-2	-	TRBJ2-1	TRBD2	TGTGCCAGCAGCTTTCTAGCGGGACCCTACAATGAGCAGTTCTTC	CASSFLAGPYNEQFF
TRBV12-5	once	TRBJ2-1	TRBD1	TGTGCTAGTGGTTTGCCGGGACAGGGGTACAATGAGCAGTTCTTC	CASGLPGQGYNEQFF
TRBV27	-	TRBJ1-1	-	TGTGCCAGCAGTTACTCGGGTCCCCACACTGAAGCTTTCTTT	CASSYSGPHTEAFF
TRBV19	-	TRBJ1-2	-	TGTGCCAGTAGTCCGCGCGGGGATGGCTACACCTTC	CASSPRGDGYTF
TRBV5-4	once	TRBJ1-4	-	TGTGCCAGCAGCCTGGAGGGGGGCCTTAATGAAAAACTGTTTTTT	CASSLEGGLNEKLFF
TRBV15	-	TRBJ2-1	TRBD1	TGTGCCACCAGCAAGGGACAGGGGGCAAACAATGAGCAGTTCTTC	CATSKGQGANNEQFF
TRBV4-1	once	TRBJ1-1	-	TGCGCCAGCAGCTCAGCCCCGGGGAACATGAACACTGAAGCTTTCTTT	CASSSAPGNMNTEAFF
TRBV19	few	TRBJ1-2	TRBD1	TGTGCCAGTAGTCTTCAACAGGGGAGCGAGGGCTACACCTTC	CASSLQQGSEGYTF
TRBV6-5	-	TRBJ1-6	-	TGTGCCAGCAGCCAGGGATACTATAATTCACCCCTCCACTTT	CASSQGYYNSPLHF
TRBV27	-	TRBJ2-1	TRBD1	TGTGCCAGCAGACCCGACAGGGGGCGCGTACCCGAGCAGTTCTTC	CASRPDRGRVPEQFF
TRBV6-5	once	TRBJ1-3	-	TGTGCCAGCAGTTACCGGAGACAGGTCTCTGGAAACACCATATATTTT	CASSYRRQVSGNTIYF
TRBV18	once	TRBJ2-1	-	TGTGCCAGCTCACCGAAAGGTTCCTATGAGCAGTTCTTC	CASSPKGSYEQFF